One sample yielded the 14 T cell receptor beta chains listed below, sequenced in a study of vaccination effects on CD4 cells after COVID-19. Isolation of CD4+ T cells took place after approximately ten days of culture. Vaccination of participants consisted of two doses of either the BNT162b2 or mRNA-1273 vaccine. Their target antigens are unknown. The repertoire was sequenced with immunoSEQ multiplex PCR; TCRdb's copy has only in-frame clones and lacks some. Of about 73,000 clones listed, approximately 73% are singletons. The sample here was CD4+ T cells from PBMCs cultured without peptide, taken after COVID-19 vaccination. These receptors were taken from a human donor who received a COVID-19 vaccine.

CDR3: CASSPGTGFYGYTF. The CDR3 DNA is TGTGCCAGCAGTCCCGGGACAGGGTTCTATGGCTACACCTTC. The chain couples TRBV6-5 to TRBJ1-2; TRBD1 matches 9 bases. From germline, CDR1 is MNHEY and CDR2 SVGAGI. Trimming removed 5 bases from V and 4 bases from J; junction bases left unmatched: 5. CDR3 length equals 14 residues.

This rearrangement joins TRBV11-2 to TRBJ2-1; 8 bases line up with TRBD2. The J segment lost 9 bases and the V segment lost 1 base, leaving 11 bases of the junction unmatched. The CDR3 is made up of 16 amino acids. Germline V gene sequence: CDR1 SGHAT, CDR2 FQNNGV. As DNA, the CDR3 is TGTGCCAGCAGCTTAGCAGGGCGCGGGGGGAACCGTGAGCAGTTCTTC. This translates into CASSLAGRGGNREQFF.

This clone was seen only once. The V and J genes are TRBV5-1 and TRBJ1-1; 7 nucleotides match TRBD1. Trimming at V came to 4 bases and at J to 5 bases, leaving 8 bases not matched to a gene. CDR3 length: 14 amino acids. The V gene's germline CDR1 is SGHRS and CDR2 YFSETQ. The CDR3 region has the DNA TGCGCCAGCAGCGGAGGGGGCATGGGGACTGAAGCTTTCTTT. Its protein product is CASSGGGMGTEAFF.

V is TRBV7-8 and J is TRBJ1-5; 9 bases are a match to TRBD1. V lost 1 base to trimming and J lost 6 bases; unmatched junction nucleotides: 4. In germline, CDR1 is SGHVS, CDR2 FQNEAQ. CDR3 length: 15 residues. The CDR3 nucleotides read TGTGCCAGCAGCTTAGTCCGGGACAGGGCTCAGCCCCAGCATTTT. Protein product: CASSLVRDRAQPQHF.

This clone appeared a single time. The chain links TRBV18 to TRBJ1-1; TRBD1 is a possible D gene (5 bases). The CDR3 runs 14 residues. V shed 2 bases and J shed 4 bases, with 11 bases lying between them. Looked up from germline, CDR1 is KGHSH and CDR2 is LQKENI. The CDR3 DNA is TGTGCCAGCTCACCAACCCGGGACGGCACTGAAGCTTTCTTT. This translates into CASSPTRDGTEAFF.

The chain recombines TRBV10-2 with TRBJ1-1; no definite D call. V was clipped by 4 bases and J by 0 bases, with 12 bases between them. Germline V gene lookup returns CDR1 WSHSY and CDR2 SAAADI. CDR3 size: 15 residues. The chain's CDR3 is CASSGWETLNTEAFF. The CDR3 DNA is TGCGCCAGCAGTGGCTGGGAAACTTTGAACACTGAAGCTTTCTTT.

The chain links TRBV20-1 to TRBJ1-5; the D gene is possibly TRBD1 (6 bases). V lost 3 bases and J 0 bases, leaving 12 bases between the germline ends. The CDR3 covers 15 residues. Germline V lookup: CDR1 DFQATT, CDR2 SNEGSKA (reference sequence). CDR3 sequence reads: CSASITGNSNQPQHF. CDR3 DNA: TGCAGTGCTAGTATTACAGGGAATAGCAATCAGCCCCAGCATTTT.

The V and J genes are TRBV11-2 and TRBJ1-4, with 7 bases that match TRBD1. Germline CDR1 SGHAT, CDR2 FQNNGV. The CDR3 has 12 residues. V lost 5 bases to trimming and J lost 11 bases; unmatched junction nucleotides: 5. DNA for the CDR3: TGTGCCAGCAGCGCACAGGGGTGGAAACTGTTTTTT. It encodes CASSAQGWKLFF. The complete variable domain, with remaining parts taken from reference TRBV11-2 and TRBJ1-4, reads EAGVAQSPRYKIIEKRQSVAFWCNPISGHATLYWYQQILGQGPKLLIQFQNNGVVDDSQLPKDRFSAERLKGVDSTLKIQPAKLEDSAVYLCASSAQGWKLFFGSGTQLSVL.

This chain links TRBV3-1 (or the pseudogene TRBV3-2) with TRBJ2-3, with 8 bases lining up with TRBD1. Germline trimming cut 5 bases from V and 3 bases from J; bases unmatched to any gene: 4. CDR3 length equals 14 residues. Germline V gene lookup returns CDR1 LGHDT and CDR2 YNNKEL (reference sequence). The CDR3 spells CASSSGGWTDTQYF. The CDR3 DNA reads TGTGCCAGCAGCTCAGGGGGCTGGACAGATACGCAGTATTTT.

The chain uses TRBV27 and TRBJ1-5; TRBD1 might be the D (5 bases). Deletions cut 2 bases from V and 2 bases from J, with 13 bases between. Germline-derived CDR1 and CDR2 are MNHEY and SMNVEV (reference sequence). The CDR3 is 16 amino acids. CDR3 sequence reads: CASSLLGRTGNQPQHF. CDR3 coding DNA: TGTGCCAGCAGTTTACTGGGGCGAACTGGCAATCAGCCCCAGCATTTT.

The table lists this clone with a few counts. The chain is built from TRBV5-8 and TRBJ1-6; 10 bases agree with TRBD1. V shed 0 bases and J 9 bases; nucleotides not matched to a gene: 3. Germline CDR1 reads SGHTS; CDR2 reads YDEGEE. The CDR3 covers 15 residues. CDR3 in DNA: TGTGCCAGCAGCTTGGACCGGACAGGGGGTTCACCCCTCCACTTT. Translation gives CASSLDRTGGSPLHF.

The V gene is TRBV7-9, the J gene TRBJ2-5; a possible D gene is TRBD2 (7 bases). This CDR3 has 15 residues. The V gene's germline CDR1 is SEHNR and CDR2 FQNEAQ (reference sequence). V was cut by 3 bases and J by 5 bases, with 16 bases left in between. CDR3 residues: CASSFAGGRGETQYF. The CDR3 DNA sequence: TGTGCCAGCAGCTTCGCCGGGGGGCGCGGGGAGACCCAGTACTTC.

The rearrangement links TRBV14 to TRBJ1-2, with D perhaps TRBD1 (6 bases). The CDR3 contains 16 residues. Trimming pared 0 bases from V and 8 bases from J, leaving 19 bases between. CDR1 is SGHDN and CDR2 is FVKESK in the germline V gene. DNA for the CDR3: TGTGCCAGCAGCCAAGAGAGATTGGGGGCGTTGCGAGGCTACACCTTC. It encodes CASSQERLGALRGYTF. Full variable domain (missing parts from reference TRBV14 and TRBJ1-2): EAGVTQFPSHSVIEKGQTVTLRCDPISGHDNLYWYRRVMGKEIKFLLHFVKESKQDESGMPNNRFLAERTGGTYSTLKVQPAELEDSGVYFCASSQERLGALRGYTFGSGTRLTVV.

The chain has TRBV7-2 and TRBJ1-5; a weak D match, TRBD1 (5 bases). Trimming left V 5 bases short and J 3 bases short, with 14 bases between. The germline V gene has CDR1 SGHTA and CDR2 FQGNSA. The CDR3 contains 15 residues. CDR3 sequence (DNA): TGTGCCAGCAGCGCACGCGGGGCCCACAATCAGCCCCAGCATTTT. Translating it yields CASSARGAHNQPQHF.